The 14 T cell receptor beta chains presented below share a single source sample, sequenced in a study of shared clonotypes between healthy human individuals. The data were produced by immunoSEQ multiplex PCR, yet TCRdb's version contains in-frame clones alone and is incomplete. The sample gives under 2,000,000 clones, about 95% of which show up once; more than 0.9% is in the top ten. Selected positively for CCR7 and CD45RO-negative, naive CD8 cells excluded terminally differentiated effector memory CD45RA+ cells. The sequenced sample was naive CD8+ T cells sorted from blood. The receptors come from a man younger than 30 in good health.

The genes are TRBV13 and TRBJ2-5; D might be TRBD1 or TRBD2, each matching 5 bases. Trimming pared 1 base from V and 2 bases from J, leaving 8 bases between. Germline CDR1 PRHDT, CDR2 FYEKMQ (reference sequence). The CDR3 is made up of 14 amino acids. CDR3 protein: CASSLVGEQETQYF. CDR3 coding DNA: TGTGCCAGCAGCTTAGTAGGGGAGCAAGAGACCCAGTACTTC.

The CDR3: CASSQDPRATEAFF. As DNA, the CDR3 is TGCGCCAGCAGCCAAGACCCTCGGGCCACTGAAGCTTTCTTT. The V call is TRBV4-1, the J call TRBJ1-1; D is uncertain. Per germline, CDR1 MGHRA and CDR2 YSYEKL. The CDR3 has 14 residues. Trimming pared 0 bases from V and 4 bases from J, leaving 9 bases between.

The chain has TRBV10-3 and TRBJ2-5, with TRBD1 identical over 8 bases. V shed 5 bases and J 4 bases; nucleotides not matched to a gene: 6. Germline CDR1 and CDR2: ENHRY and SYGVKD. The length of the CDR3 is 14 residues. The CDR3 is CAISRDQGAETQYF. For the CDR3, the DNA is TGTGCCATCAGTCGGGACCAGGGGGCAGAGACCCAGTACTTC.

CDR3 loop: CAREAGGPFTETQYF. The CDR3 coding sequence is TGCGCCAGGGAAGCGGGGGGACCATTTACGGAGACCCAGTACTTC. The gene calls are TRBV10-2 and TRBJ2-5; 9 nucleotides line up with TRBD2. This CDR3 has 15 residues. CDR1 and CDR2 (germline): WSHSY, SAAADI. Trimming removed 9 bases from V and 5 bases from J; junction bases left unmatched: 13.

As regards this clone: Other DNA sequences of this sample code for an identical CDR3. This chain joins TRBV4-1 and TRBJ1-1, with D unresolved. This CDR3 region has 13 residues. Trimming removed 3 bases from V and 3 bases from J, with 8 bases in between. Germline V CDR1 and CDR2: MGHRA, YSYEKL. CDR3: CASSQFGDTEAFF. CDR3 sequence (DNA): TGCGCCAGCAGCCAGTTTGGGGACACTGAAGCTTTCTTT.

This rearrangement joins TRBV21-1 to TRBJ2-2; TRBD1, the table's D call, lacks a check against the DNA. TRBV21-1 is annotated as a pseudogene. The CDR3 is 17 residues long. Written as DNA, the CDR3 is TGTGCCAGCAGCAAGGGCCCCGGACAGGGGGTTGCCGGGGAGCTGTTTTTT. This translates into CASSKGPGQGVAGELFF.

As concerns this clone: The sample has other DNA sequences that encode this CDR3 too. This chain links TRBV10-2 with TRBJ2-3, with no clear D. The V end was cut by 2 bases, the J end by 3 bases, with 6 bases between. CDR3 length equals 13 residues. Germline V gene sequence: CDR1 WSHSY, CDR2 SAAADI. DNA for the CDR3: TGCGCCAGCAGTGAGATGGGGACAGATACGCAGTATTTT. Translated: CASSEMGTDTQYF.

The chain uses TRBV23-1 and TRBJ2-3; possible D gene TRBD2, 6 bases. TRBV23-1 falls under the ORF class, with uncertain function. Trimming shortened V by 9 bases and J by 2 bases, and 18 bases separated the two germline ends. CDR3 length equals 15 residues. As DNA, the CDR3 is TGCGCCAGGAGGAGGGCGAGATGTGCCACAGATACGCAGTATTTT. Amino acid sequence: CARRRARCATDTQYF.

The V gene is TRBV27, the J gene TRBJ2-3; D is unresolved. Trimming removed 7 bases at V and 0 bases at J, with 8 bases between. CDR1 and CDR2 (germline): MNHEY, SMNVEV (reference sequence). The CDR3 runs to 13 residues. As DNA, the CDR3 is TGTGCCAGCAAATTACTTAGCACAGATACGCAGTATTTT. Its translation: CASKLLSTDTQYF.

The chain employs TRBV6-5 and TRBJ2-7, with D unresolved. Per the germline V gene, CDR1 is MNHEY and CDR2 is SVGAGI. The V end was cut by 6 bases, the J end by 4 bases, with 10 bases between. This CDR3 is built from 12 residues. For the CDR3, the DNA is TGTGCCAGCAGCGCGACATATTACGAGCAGTACTTC. Its protein is CASSATYYEQYF.

Points on this clone: Other DNA sequences from this sample encode an identical CDR3 as well. This chain joins TRBV7-9 and TRBJ1-2; 7 bases fit TRBD1. Germline lookup yields CDR1 SEHNR and CDR2 FQNEAQ (reference sequence). The J segment lost 4 bases and the V segment lost 4 bases, leaving 3 bases of the junction unmatched. This CDR3 is 13 amino acids long. CDR3 in DNA: TGTGCCAGCAGCTCCGGGACAGCCTATGGCTACACCTTC. Translated: CASSSGTAYGYTF.

The chain links TRBV9 to TRBJ2-7, with 8 bases aligning to TRBD2. The CDR3 has 15 amino acids. V shed 4 bases, J shed 4 bases, and the junction held 10 bases outside the gene matches. Germline lookup yields CDR1 SGDLS and CDR2 YYNGEE. The CDR3 DNA follows: TGTGCCAGCAGCCCCAGGAGCGGGGGAAGATACGAGCAGTACTTC. Its translation: CASSPRSGGRYEQYF.

This chain connects TRBV28 to TRBJ2-1; TRBD2 agrees at 13 bases. The germline gives CDR1 MDHEN, CDR2 SYDVKM. The CDR3 extends over 19 amino acids. The V segment lost 7 bases and the J segment 4 bases; nucleotides outside the gene matches: 16. The CDR3 protein is CASNRAPGLAGRLYNEQFF. Here the CDR3 DNA reads TGTGCCAGCAACAGGGCACCGGGACTAGCGGGGCGGTTGTACAATGAGCAGTTCTTC.

The genes are TRBV7-2 and TRBJ2-5, with 7 bases identical to TRBD1. There are 16 residues in the CDR3. The V gene end was trimmed by 0 bases and the J gene end by 2 bases; junction bases not matched to a gene: 6. Germline V gene lookup returns CDR1 SGHTA and CDR2 FQGNSA. CDR3 sequence (DNA): TGTGCCAGCAGCTTAGCGTCCAGGGGGTTACAAGAGACCCAGTACTTC. The encoded protein is CASSLASRGLQETQYF.